Below, 14 T cell receptor beta chains from the same sample are listed, as sequenced in a study of blood T cell repertoires in COVID-19. This table comes from immunoSEQ multiplex PCR, and its TCRdb copy is limited to in-frame clones, with some not included. The sample records under 350,000 clones, approximately 90% being singletons. The sample consisted of peripheral blood. The receptors here all came from a man between 40 and 49 years old with acute or convalescent COVID-19.

V and J are TRBV11-3 and TRBJ2-1; the match to TRBD1 covers 8 bases. Trimming at V came to 4 bases and at J to 5 bases, leaving 7 bases not matched to a gene. There are 15 residues in the CDR3. Germline values: CDR1 SGHNT, CDR2 YENEEA. The CDR3 nucleotides read TGTGCCAGCAGCTCGAGACAGGGGTACGACAATGAGCAGTTCTTC. Residues: CASSSRQGYDNEQFF.

CDR3 protein: CASSGTGGEQPQHF. CDR3 DNA sequence: TGTGCCAGCAGCGGGACAGGGGGAGAGCAGCCCCAGCATTTT. This chain joins TRBV2 and TRBJ1-5; 11 nucleotides align to TRBD1. With V trimmed by 6 bases and J by 7 bases, 5 bases remained unmatched. Germline CDR1 reads SNHLY; CDR2 reads FYNNEI. The CDR3 extends over 14 amino acids.

This clone was counted a few times. V usage is TRBV28 and J usage is TRBJ1-5, with 9 bases that match TRBD1. The CDR3 sequence is 15 residues long. The germline gives CDR1 MDHEN, CDR2 SYDVKM. Losses at the gene ends were 6 bases for V and 1 base for J; bases not matched to a gene: 4. CDR3 protein: CASRRQGESNQPQHF. Written as DNA, the CDR3 is TGTGCCAGCAGACGACAGGGGGAGAGCAATCAGCCCCAGCATTTT. The entire variable domain, with the rest obtained from reference TRBV28 and TRBJ1-5, is as follows: DVKVTQSSRYLVKRTGEKVFLECVQDMDHENMFWYRQDPGLGLRLIYFSYDVKMKEKGDIPEGYSVSREKKERFSLILESASTNQTSMYLCASRRQGESNQPQHFGDGTRLSIL.

The rearrangement uses TRBV3-1 (or the pseudogene TRBV3-2) and TRBJ2-4; a possible D gene is TRBD1 (6 bases). V lost 1 base to trimming and J lost 6 bases, with 16 bases between them. There are 16 residues in the CDR3. CDR1 and CDR2 (germline): LGHDT, YNNKEL (reference sequence). The CDR3 DNA reads TGTGCCAGCAGCCAAGGTGGGCAGGGGCGTTTAAACATTCAGTACTTC. Protein product: CASSQGGQGRLNIQYF.

This rearrangement joins TRBV24-1 to TRBJ1-4; 9 bases align to TRBD1. Germline V lookup: CDR1 KGHDR, CDR2 SFDVKD. CDR3 length equals 14 residues. Trimming cost V 5 bases and J 8 bases; bases outside gene matches: 5. The DNA of the CDR3 is TGTGCCACCAGTGGGACAGGGGAGGGGGAAAAACTGTTTTTT. Protein: CATSGTGEGEKLFF.

The V call is TRBV7-9, the J call TRBJ1-3; 8 positions agree with TRBD1. Germline values: CDR1 SEHNR, CDR2 FQNEAQ (reference sequence). Unmatched junction bases numbered 9, after V lost 7 bases and J lost 10 bases. The CDR3 runs to 13 residues. DNA of the CDR3: TGTGCCAGCATCCAGGGGGCCGCGGGAACCATATATTTT. As protein: CASIQGAAGTIYF.

This rearrangement joins TRBV9 to TRBJ2-3; 10 bases agree with TRBD1. Germline V gives CDR1 SGDLS, CDR2 YYNGEE. The trim removed 2 bases at V and 2 bases at J, leaving 5 bases unmatched. The CDR3 length is 16 residues. The CDR3 here is CASSVPGQGITDTQYF. The CDR3 DNA follows: TGTGCCAGCAGCGTGCCGGGACAGGGGATCACAGATACGCAGTATTTT.

The chain is built from TRBV4-2 and TRBJ2-1, with 11 bases matching TRBD2. CDR1 is LGHNA, CDR2 YNFKEQ, per germline. V lost 4 bases to trimming and J lost 7 bases; unmatched junction nucleotides: 9. The CDR3 sequence is 16 residues long. CDR3 DNA: TGTGCCAGCAGCCGTTACACTAGCGGGGGTGGGAATGAGCAGTTCTTC. Translation gives CASSRYTSGGGNEQFF.

The V call is TRBV19, the J call TRBJ1-1; 7 nucleotides match TRBD1. The V and J ends lost 1 base and 1 base, in that order; junction bases with no gene match: 3. Germline CDR1 LNHDA, CDR2 SQIVND (reference sequence). The CDR3 is 15 amino acids. CDR3 sequence reads: CASSIVGQQNTEAFF. CDR3 DNA sequence: TGTGCCAGTAGTATAGTGGGACAGCAGAACACTGAAGCTTTCTTT.

V usage is TRBV9 and J usage is TRBJ2-1; 7 nucleotides align to TRBD1. After removal of 3 bases from V and 4 bases from J, the junction contained 4 bases not matched to a gene. This CDR3 is built from 14 residues. Germline V lookup: CDR1 SGDLS, CDR2 YYNGEE. The CDR3 nucleotides read TGTGCCAGCAGCGGTGACAGGGCTTACAATGAGCAGTTCTTC. This sequence encodes CASSGDRAYNEQFF.

V and J are TRBV5-1 and TRBJ1-2; 7 bases agree with TRBD1. CDR1 SGHRS and CDR2 YFSETQ come from the germline V gene. The CDR3 runs to 15 residues. With V trimmed by 2 bases and J by 4 bases, 8 bases remained unmatched. In DNA, the CDR3 is TGCGCCAGCAGCTTTGGATGGGACAGCCTCTATGGCTACACCTTC. This sequence encodes CASSFGWDSLYGYTF. Filled out from reference TRBV5-1 and TRBJ1-2, the complete variable domain reads KAGVTQTPRYLIKTRGQQVTLSCSPISGHRSVSWYQQTPGQGLQFLFEYFSETQRNKGNFPGRFSGRQFSNSRSEMNVSTLELGDSALYLCASSFGWDSLYGYTFGSGTRLTVV.

This clone has just one count. The rearrangement uses TRBV9 and TRBJ2-1, with 7 nucleotides matching TRBD2. The V gene end was trimmed by 4 bases and the J gene end by 9 bases; junction bases not matched to a gene: 13. The CDR3 loop spans 15 amino acids. The germline gives CDR1 SGDLS, CDR2 YYNGEE. CDR3 sequence reads: CASSPREGLAGEQFF. The CDR3 DNA reads TGTGCCAGCAGCCCCAGGGAGGGGCTAGCAGGTGAGCAGTTCTTC.

The chain combines TRBV5-1 with TRBJ2-1; D possibly corresponds to TRBD1 (5 bases). The CDR3 is 14 residues long. Per germline, CDR1 SGHRS and CDR2 YFSETQ. The germline V and J ends were trimmed by 2 bases and 6 bases, with 12 bases remaining between them. The CDR3 DNA follows: TGCGCCAGCAGCTTACCAGGGCCCCCCAATGAGCAGTTCTTC. Its protein product is CASSLPGPPNEQFF.

This sequence joins TRBV7-9 and TRBJ1-1; a possible D gene is TRBD1 (5 bases). The CDR3 loop spans 12 amino acids. The germline V gene encodes CDR1 SEHNR and CDR2 FQNEAQ (reference sequence). Deletions cut 5 bases from V and 5 bases from J, with 9 bases between. The CDR3 coding sequence is TGTGCCAGCAGCCCAGGGAGGACTGAAGCTTTCTTT. Translated, it gives CASSPGRTEAFF.